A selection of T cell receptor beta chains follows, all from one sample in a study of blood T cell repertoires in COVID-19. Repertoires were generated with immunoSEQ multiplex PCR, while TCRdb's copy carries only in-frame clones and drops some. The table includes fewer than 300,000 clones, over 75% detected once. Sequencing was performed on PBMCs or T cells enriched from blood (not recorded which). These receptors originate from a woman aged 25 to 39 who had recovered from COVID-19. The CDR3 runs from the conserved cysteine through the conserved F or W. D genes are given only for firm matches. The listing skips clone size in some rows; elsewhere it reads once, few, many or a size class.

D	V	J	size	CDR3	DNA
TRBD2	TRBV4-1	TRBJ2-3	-	CASTSSGRTDTQYF	TGCGCCAGCACGAGTAGCGGGAGAACAGATACGCAGTATTTT
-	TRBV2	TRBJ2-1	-	CASSRPGGRLYNEQFF	TGTGCCAGCTCCCGGCCAGGGGGGAGATTGTACAATGAGCAGTTCTTC
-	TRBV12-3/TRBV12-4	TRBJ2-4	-	CASSADRNIQYF	TGTGCCAGCAGCGCTGACAGGAACATTCAGTACTTC
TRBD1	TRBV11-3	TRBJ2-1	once	CASTGQGDNEQFF	TGTGCCAGCACGGGACAGGGAGACAATGAGCAGTTCTTC
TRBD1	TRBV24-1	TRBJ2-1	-	CATMGQGVSYNEQFF	TGTGCCACCATGGGACAGGGGGTTTCCTACAATGAGCAGTTCTTC
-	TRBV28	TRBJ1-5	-	CASSRTTASNQPQHF	TGTGCCAGCAGTCGAACGACTGCTAGCAATCAGCCCCAGCATTTT
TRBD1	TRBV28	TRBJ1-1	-	CASSRDRILWAFF	TGTGCCAGCAGTCGGGACAGAATTCTGTGGGCTTTCTTT
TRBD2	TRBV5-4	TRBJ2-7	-	CASSLAASGSVYEQYF	TGTGCCAGCAGCTTGGCCGCTAGCGGGAGTGTCTACGAGCAGTACTTC
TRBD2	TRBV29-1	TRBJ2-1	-	CSVGPAGNNEQFF	TGCAGCGTTGGCCCAGCGGGGAACAATGAGCAGTTCTTC
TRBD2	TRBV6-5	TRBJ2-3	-	CASRSSGRPDTQYF	TGTGCCAGCAGATCTAGCGGGAGGCCAGATACGCAGTATTTT
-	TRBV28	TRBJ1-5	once	CASSSRNQPQHF	TGTGCCAGCAGTTCCCGGAATCAGCCCCAGCATTTT
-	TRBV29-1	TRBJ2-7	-	CSVAHQGRSYEQYF	TGCAGCGTTGCACATCAGGGTCGTTCCTACGAGCAGTACTTC
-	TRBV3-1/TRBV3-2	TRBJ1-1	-	CASSQHRPDTEAFF	TGTGCCAGCAGCCAACACCGCCCAGACACTGAAGCTTTCTTT
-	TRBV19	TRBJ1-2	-	CASKQPVEGYTF	TGTGCCAGTAAACAGCCGGTCGAGGGCTACACCTTC
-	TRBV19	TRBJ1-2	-	CASSPWRWNYGYTF	TGTGCCAGTAGTCCGTGGAGGTGGAACTATGGCTACACCTTC
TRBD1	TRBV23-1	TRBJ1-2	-	CASRQGAYGYTF	TGCGCCAGCAGGCAGGGGGCGTATGGCTACACCTTC
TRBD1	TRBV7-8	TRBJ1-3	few	CASSSLWKDRGNSGNTIYF	TGTGCCAGCAGCTCCTTGTGGAAGGACAGGGGTAACTCTGGAAACACCATATATTTT
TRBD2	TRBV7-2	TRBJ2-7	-	CASSLARLAGGPGEQYF	TGTGCCAGCAGCTTAGCGCGACTAGCGGGAGGGCCTGGCGAGCAGTACTTC
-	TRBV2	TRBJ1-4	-	CASRENTGLHEKLFF	TGTGCCAGCAGGGAAAATACAGGGCTCCACGAAAAACTGTTTTTT
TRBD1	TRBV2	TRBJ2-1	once	CASRAGTGFYNEQFF	TGTGCCAGCAGGGCCGGGACAGGGTTCTACAATGAGCAGTTCTTC
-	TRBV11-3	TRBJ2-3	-	CASSSYRTDTQYF	TGTGCCAGCAGCTCCTACAGAACAGATACGCAGTATTTT
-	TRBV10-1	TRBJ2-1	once	CASSQSVSYNEQFF	TGCGCCAGCAGTCAAAGCGTTTCCTACAATGAGCAGTTCTTC
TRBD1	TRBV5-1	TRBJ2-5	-	CASSLAPGGAETQYF	TGCGCCAGCAGCTTGGCCCCAGGGGGCGCGGAGACCCAGTACTTC
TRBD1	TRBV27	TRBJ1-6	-	CASSLSSGGHYNSPLHF	TGTGCCAGCAGTTTATCATCAGGGGGCCACTATAATTCACCCCTCCACTTT
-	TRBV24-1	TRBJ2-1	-	CATSDPSGTSYNEQFF	TGTGCCACCAGTGACCCCAGCGGAACCTCCTACAATGAGCAGTTCTTC
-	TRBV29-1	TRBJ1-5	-	CSVVGGRDNQPQHF	TGCAGCGTTGTCGGAGGGCGGGACAATCAGCCCCAGCATTTT